This T cell receptor (beta chain) was recorded in a study of metastatic and nonmetastatic thyroid tumors. About the research overall: Where malignant and benign thyroid patients were concerned, repertoires were compared across blood and tumor or nodule tissue.

TCRdb ran MiXCR on the PCR reads. The profile shows about 21,000 clones, around 11% of them singletons. This clone was recorded many times. Until they underwent thyroid surgery, no patient had received any treatment. This TCR derives from a female donor with papillary thyroid cancer or a benign thyroid nodule (not recorded which). Some clones in this sample may be carry-over from other donors' samples. What was sequenced was blood.

In DNA form, the CDR3 reads TGCGCCAGCAGTGAAGTAGCCACCTACGAGCAGTACTTC. Translating gives CASSEVATYEQYF. V and J are TRBV10-2 and TRBJ2-7; D remains ambiguous. The CDR3 length is 13 residues. The ends were cut back, 3 bases at V and 2 bases at J, with 8 bases in the middle. In germline, CDR1 is WSHSY, CDR2 SAAADI.